Below are 25 T cell receptor beta chains sequenced from a single sample in a study of T cell responses to AZD1222 COVID-19 vaccine. TCRdb's copy holds only in-frame clones and misses some; the assay was immunoSEQ multiplex PCR. The data hold about 180,000 clones, with almost 90% observed a single time. Sequenced material: peripheral blood, taken on day 0 of AZD1222 vaccination. All receptors come from an adult in good health.

The table lists this clone with a count of one. This chain uses TRBV30 with TRBJ1-6, with D perhaps TRBD1 (6 bases). The V gene lost 5 bases and the J gene lost 7 bases, with 15 bases spanning the gap. From germline, CDR1 is GTSNPN and CDR2 SVGIG (reference sequence). This CDR3 spans 14 amino acids. Written as DNA, the CDR3 is TGTGCCTGGTCCCCAGGACAGAGGAATTCACCCCTCCACTTT. Its protein product is CAWSPGQRNSPLHF.

V usage is TRBV6-1 and J usage is TRBJ1-2, with a possible D match to TRBD1 (5 bases). The CDR3 totals 16 residues. Trimming left V 4 bases short and J 3 bases short, with 18 bases between. The germline V gene has CDR1 MNHNS and CDR2 SASEGT. CDR3 residues: CASSALGRDGDYGYTF. Here the CDR3 DNA reads TGTGCCAGCAGTGCTCTGGGCAGGGACGGTGACTATGGCTACACCTTC.

The chain is built from TRBV9 and TRBJ2-1, with D tentatively TRBD1 or TRBD2 (5 bases each). CDR3 size: 13 residues. Between the trimmed V and J ends, which lost 0 bases and 6 bases, there was a span of 7 bases. Germline values: CDR1 SGDLS, CDR2 YYNGEE. The CDR3 reads CASSVGGSNEQFF. In DNA, the CDR3 is TGTGCCAGCAGCGTAGGGGGGAGCAATGAGCAGTTCTTC. The complete variable domain, with remaining parts taken from reference TRBV9 and TRBJ2-1, reads DSGVTQTPKHLITATGQRVTLRCSPRSGDLSVYWYQQSLDQGLQFLIQYYNGEERAKGNILERFSAQQFPDLHSELNLSSLELGDSALYFCASSVGGSNEQFFGPGTRLTVL.

This chain connects TRBV6-2 or TRBV6-3 to TRBJ2-3; 9 bases are a match to TRBD2. The CDR3 loop spans 16 amino acids. With V trimmed by 6 bases and J by 1 base, 8 bases remained unmatched. Germline assignment: CDR1 MNHEY and CDR2 SVGEGT. In nucleotides, the CDR3 is TGTGCCAGCAGCAGAAGCGGGGGGCTTGGCACAGATACGCAGTATTTT. It specifies CASSRSGGLGTDTQYF.

V is TRBV18 and J is TRBJ2-1, with D unresolved. Looked up from germline, CDR1 is KGHSH and CDR2 is LQKENI. The CDR3 loop spans 16 amino acids. Between the trimmed V and J ends, which lost 3 bases and 0 bases, there was a span of 12 bases. The CDR3: CASSPSRSVSYNEQFF. The CDR3 DNA is TGTGCCAGCTCACCGTCAAGATCGGTCTCCTACAATGAGCAGTTCTTC.

The chain couples TRBV5-5 to TRBJ1-2, with TRBD1 identical over 9 bases. The CDR3 is 14 residues long. Per germline, CDR1 SGHKS and CDR2 YYEKEE (reference sequence). After removal of 1 base from V and 4 bases from J, the junction contained 2 bases not matched to a gene. CDR3 sequence: CASSLSTGGYGYTF. Here the CDR3 DNA reads TGTGCCAGCAGCTTGTCGACAGGGGGCTATGGCTACACCTTC.

V and J are TRBV6-2 or TRBV6-3 and TRBJ2-7, with D perhaps matching TRBD1 or TRBD2 (5 bases each). The CDR3 length is 14 residues. CDR1 is MNHEY, CDR2 SVGEGT, per germline. Trimming removed 6 bases at V and 3 bases at J, with 15 bases between. CDR3 residues: CASSTGRRSYEQYF. CDR3 bases: TGTGCCAGCAGCACGGGACGACGGAGCTACGAGCAGTACTTC.

The genes are TRBV30 and TRBJ1-2, with D possibly being TRBD1 (5 bases). This CDR3 is 13 amino acids long. Germline CDR1 and CDR2: GTSNPN and SVGIG (reference sequence). V was clipped by 5 bases and J by 4 bases, with 14 bases between them. The CDR3: CAWGGQPVYGYTF. CDR3 nucleotides: TGTGCCTGGGGCGGACAACCGGTCTATGGCTACACCTTC.

This chain links TRBV7-8 with TRBJ1-1; D possibly corresponds to TRBD1 (5 bases). This CDR3 region has 13 residues. Germline CDR1 is SGHVS and CDR2 is FQNEAQ. Trimming left V 0 bases short and J 4 bases short, with 6 bases between. The CDR3 sequence: CASSLAGATEAFF. CDR3 coding DNA: TGTGCCAGCAGCTTAGCCGGGGCCACTGAAGCTTTCTTT.

The chain is built from TRBV25-1 and TRBJ1-2; TRBD1 is a possible D gene (5 bases). The CDR3 consists of 17 residues. In germline, CDR1 is MGHDK, CDR2 SYGVNS. V lost 0 bases, J lost 4 bases, and 18 bases lay in between. The CDR3 DNA follows: TGTGCCAGCAGTGAATACGGTCTGGAAGGGGTTAGCTATGGCTACACCTTC. Protein sequence: CASSEYGLEGVSYGYTF.

This chain links TRBV5-1 with TRBJ1-6; a possible D gene is TRBD1 (6 bases). The CDR3 loop spans 13 amino acids. V lost 0 bases and J 14 bases, leaving 12 bases between the germline ends. Germline V gives CDR1 SGHRS, CDR2 YFSETQ. The DNA of the CDR3 is TGCGCCAGCAGCTTGGGGGGACAACGTTCCCTCCACTTT. This gives the protein CASSLGGQRSLHF.

Only one count was recorded for this clone. The CDR3 is CASRDRGDFQPQHF. In DNA, the CDR3 is TGTGCCAGCCGGGACAGGGGGGACTTTCAGCCCCAGCATTTT. This rearrangement joins TRBV2 to TRBJ1-5, with 11 positions matching TRBD1. With 8 bases clipped from V and 6 bases from J, the junction kept 6 bases outside the gene matches. The CDR3 length is 14 residues. Germline values: CDR1 SNHLY, CDR2 FYNNEI. The full variable domain, completed using reference TRBV2 and TRBJ1-5, is EPEVTQTPSHQVTQMGQEVILRCVPISNHLYFYWYRQILGQKVEFLVSFYNNEISEKSEIFDDQFSVERPDGSNFTLKIRSTKLEDSAMYFCASRDRGDFQPQHFGDGTRLSIL.

This rearrangement joins TRBV4-1 to TRBJ2-3, with D tentatively TRBD1 (6 bases). This CDR3 has 16 amino acids. CDR1 is MGHRA and CDR2 is YSYEKL in the germline V gene. Trimming cost V 0 bases and J 1 base, with 11 bases left between them. The CDR3 loop is CASSQEGGWGTDTQYF. Here the CDR3 DNA reads TGCGCCAGCAGCCAAGAAGGGGGTTGGGGCACAGATACGCAGTATTTT.

J is TRBJ1-2 and V is TRBV7-9; D might be TRBD1 (5 bases). The CDR3 extends over 11 amino acids. Looked up from germline, CDR1 is SEHNR and CDR2 is FQNEAQ (reference sequence). The chain's CDR3 is CATGEEGGYTF. In nucleotides, the CDR3 is TGTGCTACGGGGGAGGAAGGTGGCTACACCTTC.

The chain employs TRBV15 and TRBJ1-4, with unresolved D. The CDR3 runs 13 residues. Germline loops: CDR1 LNHNV, CDR2 YYDKDF (reference sequence). V lost 7 bases and J 0 bases, leaving 6 bases between the germline ends. CDR3 nucleotides: TGTGCCACCAAATTTTCAACTAATGAAAAACTGTTTTTT. Protein sequence: CATKFSTNEKLFF.

The rearrangement joins TRBV6-5 to TRBJ2-5; D call uncertain. The ends were cut back, 6 bases at V and 4 bases at J, with 9 bases in the middle. The CDR3 runs to 12 residues. Germline values: CDR1 MNHEY, CDR2 SVGAGI. The CDR3 region is CASSVAGETQYF. CDR3 DNA sequence: TGTGCCAGCAGCGTAGCCGGAGAGACCCAGTACTTC.

J is TRBJ1-6 and V is TRBV19, with 7 bases fitting TRBD1. Looked up from germline, CDR1 is LNHDA and CDR2 is SQIVND (reference sequence). The CDR3 has 16 amino acids. The V segment lost 9 bases and the J segment 8 bases; nucleotides outside the gene matches: 16. CDR3 sequence (DNA): TGTGCCAGCACCAACCCCGCAGGGGGGGATTATTCACCCCTCCACTTT. Translating gives CASTNPAGGDYSPLHF.

This clone was detected only a few times. The chain combines TRBV6-5 with TRBJ1-4; 7 bases align to TRBD1. V was pared by 7 bases and J by 8 bases, with 7 bases of the junction left unmatched. The CDR3 is 13 amino acids. Germline V CDR1 and CDR2: MNHEY, SVGAGI. In DNA form, the CDR3 reads TGTGCCAGCACGAACAGGGGAAGCGAAAAACTGTTTTTT. It translates to CASTNRGSEKLFF.

The CDR3 spells CASSLGTGGYNEQFF. CDR3 coding DNA: TGCGCCAGCAGCTTGGGAACAGGGGGTTACAATGAGCAGTTCTTC. The rearrangement links TRBV5-1 to TRBJ2-1; 8 bases map to TRBD1. Trimming removed 0 bases from V and 4 bases from J; junction bases left unmatched: 3. The germline V gene encodes CDR1 SGHRS and CDR2 YFSETQ. The CDR3 has 15 amino acids.

The CDR3 DNA is TGTGCCAGCTCACCACCGGGCCACGGGGGTGCAGATACGCAGTATTTT. Translation: CASSPPGHGGADTQYF. This chain connects TRBV18 to TRBJ2-3; the D gene is possibly TRBD2 (6 bases). Per the germline V gene, CDR1 is KGHSH and CDR2 is LQKENI. CDR3 length: 16 amino acids. Trimming cost V 0 bases and J 4 bases, with 14 bases left between them. The full variable domain, with the rest looked up from reference TRBV18 and TRBJ2-3, is NAGVMQNPRHLVRRRGQEARLRCSPMKGHSHVYWYRQLPEEGLKFMVYLQKENIIDESGMPKERFSAEFPKEGPSILRIQQVVRGDSAAYFCASSPPGHGGADTQYFGPGTRLTVL.

The genes are TRBV7-2 and TRBJ2-2, with D perhaps TRBD1 (6 bases). There are 15 residues in the CDR3. Looked up from germline, CDR1 is SGHTA and CDR2 is FQGNSA. V was pared by 5 bases and J by 9 bases, with 19 bases between. The CDR3 region is CASSRGSTGNRELFF. In nucleotides, the CDR3 is TGTGCCAGCAGCAGAGGATCCACAGGGAACCGGGAGCTGTTTTTT.

This chain connects TRBV7-9 to TRBJ1-1, with 10 nucleotides matching TRBD1. Germline-derived CDR1 and CDR2 are SEHNR and FQNEAQ (reference sequence). V shed 5 bases and J 10 bases; nucleotides not matched to a gene: 10. This CDR3 is 14 amino acids long. The CDR3 is CASSGDGQGGAAFF. CDR3 bases: TGTGCCAGCAGCGGGGATGGACAGGGGGGCGCAGCTTTCTTT.

With respect to this clone: The same CDR3 also results from other DNA sequences found in this sample. The chain has TRBV27 and TRBJ1-6, with D perhaps matching TRBD1 (5 bases). In germline, CDR1 is MNHEY, CDR2 SMNVEV (reference sequence). V gave up 2 bases and J gave up 4 bases, with 6 bases separating them. The CDR3 runs to 14 residues. The CDR3 spells CASSLGGYNSPLHF. In DNA form, the CDR3 reads TGTGCCAGCAGTTTAGGGGGTTATAATTCACCCCTCCACTTT.

This clone came up a few times. The chain uses TRBV11-1 and TRBJ2-1, with TRBD1 as a possible D gene (6 bases). From germline, CDR1 is SGHAT and CDR2 FQDESV (reference sequence). The CDR3 spans 14 residues. The germline V and J ends were trimmed by 2 bases and 9 bases, with 14 bases remaining between them. CDR3: CASSLYQGLGEQFF. The CDR3, as DNA: TGTGCCAGCAGCTTATATCAGGGGCTAGGTGAGCAGTTCTTC. Complete variable domain (other parts from reference TRBV11-1 and TRBJ2-1): EAEVAQSPRYKITEKSQAVAFWCDPISGHATLYWYRQILGQGPELLVQFQDESVVDDSQLPKDRFSAERLKGVDSTLKIQPAELGDSAMYLCASSLYQGLGEQFFGPGTRLTVL.

A few counts support this clone. This sequence joins TRBV19 and TRBJ2-5; 10 positions match TRBD2. This CDR3 is built from 15 residues. Trimming cost V 5 bases and J 5 bases; bases outside gene matches: 8. Per the germline V gene, CDR1 is LNHDA and CDR2 is SQIVND (reference sequence). In DNA form, the CDR3 reads TGTGCCAGTAGTGAGATAGCGGGGGGCAGTGAGACCCAGTACTTC. It codes for CASSEIAGGSETQYF.